Listed here are 32 T cell receptor beta chains from one sample, sequenced in a study of blood T cell repertoires in COVID-19. The protocol was immunoSEQ multiplex PCR, while the TCRdb copy is restricted to in-frame clones and leaves out a portion. The data hold some 120,000 clones, with roughly 79% observed a single time. Sequencing input: peripheral blood. Source of these receptors: a human donor in a cohort sampled during active COVID-19.

The chain couples TRBV18 to TRBJ1-1, with unresolved D. The CDR3 extends over 15 amino acids. V was pared by 0 bases and J by 5 bases, with 13 bases between. Germline assignment: CDR1 KGHSH and CDR2 LQKENI. This CDR3 reads CASSPPHHWATEAFF. CDR3 nucleotides: TGTGCCAGCTCACCACCGCATCACTGGGCTACTGAAGCTTTCTTT.

V gene TRBV19 combines with J gene TRBJ1-2; TRBD1 is a possible D gene (5 bases). Trimming pared 6 bases from V and 8 bases from J, leaving 13 bases between. This CDR3 has 12 residues. Germline V gene sequence: CDR1 LNHDA, CDR2 SQIVND (reference sequence). The CDR3 DNA is TGTGCCAGTAGCCTCAGGGTAAGCGGCTACACCTTC. Translation: CASSLRVSGYTF.

This clone appeared a single time. V gene TRBV5-1 combines with J gene TRBJ1-6; perhaps TRBD1 as D (6 bases). V shed 2 bases and J shed 7 bases, with 16 bases lying between them. Germline CDR1 is SGHRS and CDR2 is YFSETQ. This CDR3 is 16 amino acids long. The CDR3 here is CASSFNQQGQNSPLHF. The DNA of the CDR3 is TGCGCCAGCAGCTTTAACCAACAGGGCCAGAATTCACCCCTCCACTTT.

Note on this clone: The identical CDR3 is also encoded by other nucleotide sequences in the sample. This chain links TRBV2 with TRBJ2-3, with 8 bases identical to TRBD2. There are 16 residues in the CDR3. Germline V gene data show CDR1 as SNHLY and CDR2 as FYNNEI. Germline trimming cut 7 bases from V and 1 base from J; bases unmatched to any gene: 10. CDR3 loop: CASNGGGGKGTDTQYF. The CDR3 DNA sequence: TGTGCCAGCAATGGGGGCGGGGGGAAGGGCACAGATACGCAGTATTTT.

V usage is TRBV27 and J usage is TRBJ2-5; 10 bases agree with TRBD1. Germline V gene sequence: CDR1 MNHEY, CDR2 SMNVEV (reference sequence). The V segment lost 4 bases and the J segment 5 bases; nucleotides outside the gene matches: 7. The length of the CDR3 is 15 residues. CDR3 amino acids: CASSSPGTGAETQYF. CDR3 bases: TGTGCCAGCAGTTCACCCGGGACAGGGGCCGAGACCCAGTACTTC.

This chain uses TRBV6-5 with TRBJ1-2; 7 nucleotides align to TRBD1. The CDR3 is 14 amino acids. With V trimmed by 2 bases and J by 8 bases, 8 bases remained unmatched. Per the germline V gene, CDR1 is MNHEY and CDR2 is SVGAGI. CDR3 coding DNA: TGTGCCAGCAGTTACGGGTTAACAGGGGAGGGCTACACCTTC. Translating it yields CASSYGLTGEGYTF.

In its sample, this clone was seen a few times. In DNA, the CDR3 is TGTGCCAGCAGTCCAGGGGGTTATAGCAATCAGCCCCAGCATTTT. As protein: CASSPGGYSNQPQHF. J is TRBJ1-5 and V is TRBV6-5; 7 positions agree with TRBD1. The CDR3 length is 15 residues. With 5 bases clipped from V and 0 bases from J, the junction kept 4 bases outside the gene matches. Germline V lookup: CDR1 MNHEY, CDR2 SVGAGI.

The chain recombines TRBV28 with TRBJ2-5; TRBD2 matches 12 bases. After removal of 1 base from V and 2 bases from J, the junction contained 5 bases not matched to a gene. The germline V gene has CDR1 MDHEN and CDR2 SYDVKM. The CDR3 length is 17 residues. CDR3 nucleotides: TGTGCCAGCAGTTTATCTAGCGGGGGGGGGACACAAGAGACCCAGTACTTC. Amino acids: CASSLSSGGGTQETQYF.

The chain is built from TRBV5-1 and TRBJ1-1; maybe TRBD1 (6 bases). V lost 4 bases and J 3 bases, leaving 19 bases between the germline ends. Looked up from germline, CDR1 is SGHRS and CDR2 is YFSETQ. The CDR3 spans 16 residues. The CDR3 sequence is CASSPTGRVGDTEAFF. CDR3 DNA sequence: TGCGCCAGCAGCCCCACAGGGAGGGTTGGGGACACTGAAGCTTTCTTT.

The chain has TRBV11-2 and TRBJ2-7; 7 bases are shared with TRBD1. Trimming took 5 bases from V and 2 from J; bases not matched to a gene: 15. CDR1 and CDR2 from the germline V gene are SGHAT and FQNNGV. The CDR3 has 17 residues. The CDR3 spells CASSKALGTANTYEQYF. The CDR3 nucleotides are TGTGCCAGCAGCAAGGCCCTGGGGACAGCCAACACCTACGAGCAGTACTTC.

The gene calls are TRBV12-3 or TRBV12-4 and TRBJ2-5; 8 nucleotides line up with TRBD2. The junction had 3 bases not matched to a gene; V was cut back by 6 bases and J by 3 bases. The CDR3 is 13 residues long. CDR3 loop: CASRETSEETQYF. The CDR3 coding sequence is TGTGCCAGCAGGGAGACTAGCGAAGAGACCCAGTACTTC.

V and J are TRBV6-6 and TRBJ2-5, with D possibly TRBD2 on 6 matching bases. With 2 bases removed from V and 3 bases from J, the gap between germline ends came to 10 bases. Germline V gene data show CDR1 as MNHNY and CDR2 as SVGAGI (reference sequence). The CDR3 extends over 14 amino acids. CDR3 bases: TGTGCCAGCAGTTACCCGGGGGTAAAAGAGACCCAGTACTTC. It encodes CASSYPGVKETQYF.

The chain has TRBV3-1 (or the pseudogene TRBV3-2) and TRBJ1-2; no clear D. In germline, CDR1 is LGHDT, CDR2 YNNKEL (reference sequence). V dropped 4 bases and J dropped 2 bases, with 5 bases sitting between them. The CDR3 loop spans 12 amino acids. CDR3 nucleotides: TGTGCCAGCAGCCTCTACAACTATGGCTACACCTTC. This translates into CASSLYNYGYTF.

Points on this clone: A read error may produce the germline difference seen at one junction end. The chain recombines TRBV14 with TRBJ2-1; TRBD2 is a possible D gene (5 bases). Germline CDR1 and CDR2: SGHDN and FVKESK. The CDR3 covers 16 residues. This chain's CDR3 is CASSQDETDSHNERLF. DNA of the CDR3: TGTGCCAGCAGCCAAGACGAAACCGACTCCCACAATGAGCGGCTCTTC.

The rearrangement links TRBV19 to TRBJ1-1, with a tentative D call TRBD1 (5 bases). The CDR3 consists of 15 residues. Looked up from germline, CDR1 is LNHDA and CDR2 is SQIVND (reference sequence). The V end was cut by 5 bases, the J end by 5 bases, with 18 bases between. CDR3 protein: CASSRNRGVWTEAFF. The CDR3 DNA follows: TGTGCCAGTAGTCGAAACCGGGGGGTTTGGACTGAAGCTTTCTTT.

The chain links TRBV5-5 to TRBJ1-5; the D gene is possibly TRBD1 (5 bases). Germline CDR1 reads SGHKS; CDR2 reads YYEKEE (reference sequence). The V end lost 0 bases, the J end lost 4 bases, and 11 bases lay between the germline ends. This CDR3 is 15 amino acids long. The CDR3 coding sequence is TGTGCCAGCAGCTTGGTGGCGGACAAAAATCAGCCCCAGCATTTT. This sequence encodes CASSLVADKNQPQHF. Filled out from reference TRBV5-5 and TRBJ1-5, the complete variable domain reads DAGVTQSPTHLIKTRGQQVTLRCSPISGHKSVSWYQQVLGQGPQFIFQYYEKEERGRGNFPDRFSARQFPNYSSELNVNALLLGDSALYLCASSLVADKNQPQHFGDGTRLSIL.

The DNA for the CDR3 is TGCGCCAGCAGTGAAGAGGTCAGGGGCCTGGGGGAGCAGTACTTC. Its translation is CASSEEVRGLGEQYF. The chain couples TRBV10-2 to TRBJ2-7; the D gene is possibly TRBD1 (6 bases). CDR1 is WSHSY and CDR2 is SAAADI in the germline V gene. CDR3 length: 15 residues. V was clipped by 3 bases and J by 7 bases, with 19 bases between them.

The V call is TRBV6-5, the J call TRBJ2-3; tentative D call: TRBD2 (7 bases). The length of the CDR3 is 16 residues. Germline V lookup: CDR1 MNHEY, CDR2 SVGAGI. V gave up 0 bases and J gave up 2 bases, with 12 bases separating them. The CDR3 nucleotides are TGTGCCAGCAGTTACTCGGCGGGGGCTTCCACAGATACGCAGTATTTT. This encodes CASSYSAGASTDTQYF.

The V call is TRBV19, the J call TRBJ1-5; D unresolved. Germline CDR1 LNHDA, CDR2 SQIVND (reference sequence). This CDR3 spans 15 amino acids. Trimming stripped 3 bases from V and 2 bases from J, with 11 bases between. DNA of the CDR3: TGTGCCAGTAGTATGACAAATTCCGGCAATCAGCCCCAGCATTTT. Translation: CASSMTNSGNQPQHF.

The chain joins TRBV5-1 to TRBJ1-5, with D uncertain. The V and J ends lost 2 bases and 6 bases respectively, with 15 bases between them. Germline V lookup: CDR1 SGHRS, CDR2 YFSETQ. The CDR3 runs 15 residues. CDR3 in DNA: TGCGCCAGCAGCTTTAACGGGGAAGCGGGTCAGCCCCAGCATTTT. This gives the protein CASSFNGEAGQPQHF.

The chain is built from TRBV3-1 (or the pseudogene TRBV3-2) and TRBJ1-2; 8 nucleotides match TRBD1. CDR1 LGHDT and CDR2 YNNKEL come from the germline V gene (reference sequence). V lost 0 bases, J lost 6 bases, and 6 bases stayed unmatched. The CDR3 totals 15 residues. For the CDR3, the DNA is TGTGCCAGCAGCCAAGATTACCGACAGGGGAATGGCTACACCTTC. Protein product: CASSQDYRQGNGYTF.

This clone occurred a few times. The CDR3: CASSEESLNRRFF. The CDR3 DNA follows: TGTGCCAGCAGTGAAGAATCGCTTAATCGGAGGTTTTTT. V usage is TRBV2 and J usage is TRBJ1-4; no clear D. Germline CDR1 SNHLY, CDR2 FYNNEI. V gave up 1 base and J gave up 16 bases, with 16 bases separating them. The CDR3 extends over 13 amino acids. The entire variable domain, with the rest obtained from reference TRBV2 and TRBJ1-4, is as follows: EPEVTQTPSHQVTQMGQEVILRCVPISNHLYFYWYRQILGQKVEFLVSFYNNEISEKSEIFDDQFSVERPDGSNFTLKIRSTKLEDSAMYFCASSEESLNRRFFGSGTQLSVL.

V gene TRBV5-1 combines with J gene TRBJ2-1; 7 bases agree with TRBD2. The junction had 4 bases not matched to a gene; V was cut back by 0 bases and J by 4 bases. Germline CDR1 reads SGHRS; CDR2 reads YFSETQ. CDR3 length: 15 residues. DNA of the CDR3: TGCGCCAGCAGCTTGGTGGGGGGGTCGTACAATGAGCAGTTCTTC. Translated: CASSLVGGSYNEQFF.

The CDR3 loop is CASSLTPGMAYNEQFF. For the CDR3, the DNA is TGTGCCAGCAGCTTAACGCCCGGGATGGCCTACAATGAGCAGTTCTTC. The rearrangement links TRBV11-2 to TRBJ2-1, with a possible D match to TRBD2 (5 bases). This CDR3 has 16 amino acids. Germline V gene data show CDR1 as SGHAT and CDR2 as FQNNGV. The V and J ends lost 2 bases and 2 bases respectively, with 13 bases between them.

The chain carries TRBV6-5 and TRBJ2-7; perhaps TRBD1 as D (6 bases). The CDR3 spans 14 residues. With 6 bases removed from V and 2 bases from J, the gap between germline ends came to 14 bases. Germline lookup yields CDR1 MNHEY and CDR2 SVGAGI. Here the CDR3 reads CASSPGHLTYEQYF. The CDR3, as DNA: TGTGCCAGCAGCCCGGGACACCTTACCTACGAGCAGTACTTC.

The chain recombines TRBV6-1 with TRBJ1-2; D gene unclear. This CDR3 spans 13 amino acids. V dropped 2 bases and J dropped 4 bases, with 8 bases sitting between them. Germline V gene sequence: CDR1 MNHNS, CDR2 SASEGT. CDR3 bases: TGTGCCAGCAGTGAATCAGGATCCTATGGCTACACCTTC. Residues: CASSESGSYGYTF.

Worth noting for this clone: This clone may be a read error of a much larger clone one base away. The chain uses TRBV11-3 and TRBJ2-2; 9 nucleotides agree with TRBD2. The junction had 3 bases not matched to a gene; V was cut back by 5 bases and J by 2 bases. The V gene's germline CDR1 is SGHNT and CDR2 YENEEA. The CDR3 covers 15 residues. Here the CDR3 reads CASSPTSGNTGELFF. CDR3 DNA sequence: TGTGCCAGCAGCCCGACTAGCGGTAACACCGGGGAGCTGTTTTTT.

V and J are TRBV10-1 and TRBJ2-3, with 8 bases matching TRBD1. The CDR3 loop spans 15 amino acids. Germline V gives CDR1 WNHNN, CDR2 SYGVQD (reference sequence). V lost 4 bases and J lost 1; bases outside the gene matches: 4. The CDR3 nucleotides read TGCGCCAGCAGTGCCCCGGGACAGGGCACAGATACGCAGTATTTT. The encoded protein is CASSAPGQGTDTQYF.

The V call is TRBV3-1 (or the pseudogene TRBV3-2), the J call TRBJ1-1; D perhaps matches TRBD1 (5 bases). Germline V gives CDR1 LGHDT, CDR2 YNNKEL (reference sequence). Between the trimmed V and J ends, which lost 1 base and 6 bases, there was a span of 15 bases. The CDR3 covers 15 residues. The CDR3 sequence is CASSQAGGFGSEAFF. CDR3 sequence (DNA): TGTGCCAGCAGCCAAGCCGGGGGGTTCGGGTCTGAAGCTTTCTTT.

Only one count was recorded for this clone. The chain recombines TRBV11-2 with TRBJ1-4; D possibly corresponds to TRBD1 (6 bases). Germline loops: CDR1 SGHAT, CDR2 FQNNGV. This CDR3 has 16 residues. V was clipped by 1 base and J by 4 bases, with 13 bases between them. In DNA, the CDR3 is TGTGCCAGCAGCTTAGGGGTTACAGGGCGTAATGAAAAACTGTTTTTT. It codes for CASSLGVTGRNEKLFF.

This rearrangement joins TRBV5-1 to TRBJ1-1; D unresolved. The CDR3 extends over 11 amino acids. The germline V gene encodes CDR1 SGHRS and CDR2 YFSETQ. V was shortened by 5 bases and J by 4 bases, with 6 bases between the two germline ends. The DNA of the CDR3 is TGCGCCAGCAGGTCCAGCACTGAAGCTTTCTTT. Residues: CASRSSTEAFF.

The table lists this clone with a few counts. Other DNA variants within this sample encode the same CDR3. V and J are TRBV18 and TRBJ1-1, with 8 bases fitting TRBD1. Germline V CDR1 and CDR2: KGHSH, LQKENI. Trimming cost V 3 bases and J 2 bases; bases outside gene matches: 2. CDR3 length equals 14 residues. CDR3 in DNA: TGTGCCAGCTCACCTGGACAGGGCAACACTGAAGCTTTCTTT. Protein: CASSPGQGNTEAFF.